Shown below are 14 T cell receptor beta chains from a single sample sequenced in a study of CD8 T cells in ankylosing spondylitis. Study-wide results and caveats: A TCR beta motif made of about 8 highly homologous variants seemed typical of ankylosing spondylitis blood.

No antigens are known for them. A single record per CDR3 protein comes from TCRdb applying MiXCR to the 5' RACE reads. The sample has 300,000 to 400,000 distinct CDR3 sequences, 20% to 25% seen once; the top ten hold 16%. Specimen: blood, either unsorted or a sorted T cell fraction (not recorded which). All receptors derive from a male donor with ankylosing spondylitis.

The V gene is TRBV7-8, the J gene TRBJ2-3; TRBD2 matches at 9 bases. CDR1 is SGHVS and CDR2 is FQNEAQ in the germline V gene. The trim removed 2 bases at V and 5 bases at J, leaving 2 bases unmatched. The CDR3 contains 14 residues. The CDR3 coding sequence is TGTGCCAGCAGCTTATTGACTAGCGGAGATACGCAGTATTTT. Translation: CASSLLTSGDTQYF.

This clonotype was counted a few times. The chain is built from TRBV20-1 and TRBJ1-2; D gene ambiguous. Germline lookup yields CDR1 DFQATT and CDR2 SNEGSKA (reference sequence). The CDR3 totals 9 residues. The DNA of the CDR3 is TGCACCCCATCCACCGGCTACACCTTC. Amino acids: CTPSTGYTF.

Comments on this clonotype: One end of the junction varies from germline; a read error may be responsible. The chain couples TRBV27 to TRBJ2-3, with D maybe TRBD1 (6 bases). CDR3 length equals 16 residues. Germline loops: CDR1 MNHEY, CDR2 SMNVEV (reference sequence). The CDR3 loop is CASSLVGPGATDMQYF. The CDR3 nucleotides are TGTGCCAGCAGTTTAGTGGGGCCAGGGGCCACAGATATGCAGTATTTT.

The rearrangement joins TRBV29-1 to TRBJ2-7; maybe TRBD1 (7 bases). V dropped 4 bases and J dropped 7 bases, with 23 bases sitting between them. The CDR3 has 15 amino acids. Looked up from germline, CDR1 is SQVTM and CDR2 is ANQGSEA. The DNA of the CDR3 is TGCAGCGTTGTGAGGTTTCGGCAGGGGGGATCGGAGCAGTACTTC. This sequence encodes CSVVRFRQGGSEQYF.

This clonotype showed up many times. The gene calls are TRBV11-2 and TRBJ2-3, with 12 bases that match TRBD2. Germline lookup yields CDR1 SGHAT and CDR2 FQNNGV. The CDR3 is made up of 15 amino acids. The V gene end was trimmed by 2 bases and the J gene end by 8 bases; junction bases not matched to a gene: 5. CDR3 region: CASSLRLAGEVTQYF. The CDR3 nucleotides are TGTGCCAGCAGCTTACGACTAGCGGGAGAGGTTACGCAGTATTTT. The whole variable domain, filled in from reference TRBV11-2 and TRBJ2-3, reads EAGVAQSPRYKIIEKRQSVAFWCNPISGHATLYWYQQILGQGPKLLIQFQNNGVVDDSQLPKDRFSAERLKGVDSTLKIQPAKLEDSAVYLCASSLRLAGEVTQYFGPGTRLTVL.

There are a few counts of this clonotype. The rearrangement uses TRBV9 and TRBJ2-2; TRBD2 matches 9 bases. The V segment lost 4 bases and the J segment 6 bases; nucleotides outside the gene matches: 10. The CDR3 has 16 residues. Germline CDR1 and CDR2: SGDLS and YYNGEE. CDR3 coding DNA: TGTGCCAGCAGCTTAATAGCGGGAGTTTTGGCCGGGGAGCTGTTTTTT. Residues: CASSLIAGVLAGELFF.

The genes are TRBV10-3 and TRBJ1-5, with D maybe TRBD1 (5 bases). Trimming removed 0 bases at V and 2 bases at J, with 8 bases between. The germline gives CDR1 ENHRY, CDR2 SYGVKD. The CDR3 extends over 15 amino acids. The chain's CDR3 is CAISESAGGNQPQHF. For the CDR3, the DNA is TGTGCCATCAGTGAGTCTGCGGGGGGCAATCAGCCCCAGCATTTT.

There are many counts of this clonotype. The chain carries TRBV18 and TRBJ2-7; 11 bases fit TRBD2. With 3 bases clipped from V and 2 bases from J, the junction kept 3 bases outside the gene matches. The CDR3 is 15 residues long. CDR1 and CDR2 from the germline V gene are KGHSH and LQKENI. Here the CDR3 reads CASSPGTSGTYEQYF. The CDR3 bases are TGTGCCAGCTCACCCGGGACTAGCGGCACCTACGAGCAGTACTTC.

This rearrangement joins TRBV2 to TRBJ2-5; D gene uncertain. This CDR3 spans 12 amino acids. CDR1 and CDR2 (germline): SNHLY, FYNNEI. Trimming left V 4 bases short and J 4 bases short, with 7 bases between. CDR3 residues: CASSVSIETQYF. The CDR3 nucleotides read TGTGCCAGCAGTGTCTCAATAGAGACCCAGTACTTC. The full variable domain, completed using reference TRBV2 and TRBJ2-5, is EPEVTQTPSHQVTQMGQEVILRCVPISNHLYFYWYRQILGQKVEFLVSFYNNEISEKSEIFDDQFSVERPDGSNFTLKIRSTKLEDSAMYFCASSVSIETQYFGPGTRLLVL.

V and J are TRBV12-3 or TRBV12-4 and TRBJ2-3, with 10 bases fitting TRBD2. V shed 4 bases and J 1 base; nucleotides not matched to a gene: 8. The CDR3 is 17 amino acids. The CDR3 sequence: CASSSVLGTSGTDTQYF. In DNA form, the CDR3 reads TGTGCCAGCAGTTCCGTCCTCGGGACTAGCGGCACAGATACGCAGTATTTT.

V is TRBV2 and J is TRBJ2-1; D assignment may be TRBD1 or TRBD2 (5 bases each). Per germline, CDR1 SNHLY and CDR2 FYNNEI. The CDR3 spans 14 residues. V was cut by 6 bases and J by 9 bases, with 18 bases left in between. DNA for the CDR3: TGTGCCAGCAGGCCCGGGACCCCCCGGGGTGAGCAGTTCTTC. Translation gives CASRPGTPRGEQFF.

There are a few counts of this clonotype. This rearrangement joins TRBV6-5 to TRBJ2-1, with 7 bases matching TRBD1. The CDR3 is 15 amino acids. V lost 0 bases and J lost 4; bases outside the gene matches: 3. Germline CDR1 reads MNHEY; CDR2 reads SVGAGI. Here the CDR3 reads CASSYSQGTYNEQFF. Here the CDR3 DNA reads TGTGCCAGCAGTTACTCACAGGGGACATACAATGAGCAGTTCTTC.

The genes are TRBV12-3 or TRBV12-4 and TRBJ2-3; weak D call: TRBD1 (6 bases). Trimming took off 6 bases at V and 6 bases at J, with 10 bases between the two ends. The CDR3 spans 12 residues. The CDR3 DNA reads TGTGCCAGCAGCCTACAGGGTGATACGCAGTATTTT. Translation gives CASSLQGDTQYF.

This sequence joins TRBV7-9 and TRBJ2-7, with TRBD1 identical over 7 bases. The germline V gene encodes CDR1 SEHNR and CDR2 FQNEAQ (reference sequence). Unmatched junction bases numbered 10, after V lost 5 bases and J lost 0 bases. The CDR3 covers 16 residues. CDR3 region: CASSPNRGRSSYEQYF. CDR3 sequence (DNA): TGTGCCAGCAGCCCAAACAGGGGCCGGAGCTCCTACGAGCAGTACTTC.